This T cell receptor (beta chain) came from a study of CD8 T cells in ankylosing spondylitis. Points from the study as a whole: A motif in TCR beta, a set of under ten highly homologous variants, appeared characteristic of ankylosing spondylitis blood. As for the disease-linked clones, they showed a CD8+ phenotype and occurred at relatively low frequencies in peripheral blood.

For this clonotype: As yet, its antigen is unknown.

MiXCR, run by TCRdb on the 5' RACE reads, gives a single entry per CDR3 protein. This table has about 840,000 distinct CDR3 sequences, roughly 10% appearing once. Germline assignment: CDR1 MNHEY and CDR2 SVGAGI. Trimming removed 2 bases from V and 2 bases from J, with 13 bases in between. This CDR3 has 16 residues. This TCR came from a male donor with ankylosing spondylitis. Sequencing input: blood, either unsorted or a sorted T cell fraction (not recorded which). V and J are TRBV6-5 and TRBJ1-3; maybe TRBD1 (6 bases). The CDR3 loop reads CASSYRPGAAGNTIYF. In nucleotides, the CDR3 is TGTGCCAGCAGTTACAGGCCAGGGGCCGCTGGAAACACCATATATTTT.